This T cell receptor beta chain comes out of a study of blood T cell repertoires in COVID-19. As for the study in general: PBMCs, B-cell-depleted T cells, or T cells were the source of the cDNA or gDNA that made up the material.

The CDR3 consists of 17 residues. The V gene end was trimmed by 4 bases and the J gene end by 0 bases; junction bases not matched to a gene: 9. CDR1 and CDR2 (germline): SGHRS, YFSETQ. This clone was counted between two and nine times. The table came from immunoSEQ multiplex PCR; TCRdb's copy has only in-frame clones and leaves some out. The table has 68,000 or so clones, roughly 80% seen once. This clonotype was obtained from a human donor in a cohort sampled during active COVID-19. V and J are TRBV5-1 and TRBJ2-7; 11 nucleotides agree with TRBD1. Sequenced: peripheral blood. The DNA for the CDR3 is TGCGCCAGCAGCCCGGACAGGGGGCGGGCGAGCTCCTACGAGCAGTACTTC. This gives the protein CASSPDRGRASSYEQYF.